The source of this T cell receptor (beta chain) is a study of cytomegalovirus exposure and HLA in healthy donors. Study-level information: Of around 410 genotyped donors, around 80% grouped in the Caucasian-associated ancestry cluster.

The CDR3 sequence is 13 residues long. Germline-derived CDR1 and CDR2 are SGHTA and FQGNSA. The ends were cut back, 5 bases at V and 6 bases at J, with 12 bases in the middle. Primers included in the PCR were 60 Vbeta and 13 Jbeta primers. The assay was immunoSEQ multiplex PCR, and TCRdb's table has in-frame clones only and misses some. The data hold nearly 300,000 clones, with about nine tenths observed a single time. The TCR originated in a man between 35 and 55 years old in good health and CMV-seropositive. The specimen sequenced was PBMCs. The V gene is TRBV7-2, the J gene TRBJ2-3; D is uncertain. Here the CDR3 reads CASSLSRQDTQYF. CDR3 DNA: TGTGCCAGCAGCCTCTCTCGCCAGGATACGCAGTATTTT. The full variable domain, completed using reference TRBV7-2 and TRBJ2-3, is GAGVSQSPSNKVTEKGKDVELRCDPISGHTALYWYRQSLGQGLEFLIYFQGNSAPDKSGLPSDRFSAERTGGSVSTLTIQRTQQEDSAVYLCASSLSRQDTQYFGPGTRLTVL.